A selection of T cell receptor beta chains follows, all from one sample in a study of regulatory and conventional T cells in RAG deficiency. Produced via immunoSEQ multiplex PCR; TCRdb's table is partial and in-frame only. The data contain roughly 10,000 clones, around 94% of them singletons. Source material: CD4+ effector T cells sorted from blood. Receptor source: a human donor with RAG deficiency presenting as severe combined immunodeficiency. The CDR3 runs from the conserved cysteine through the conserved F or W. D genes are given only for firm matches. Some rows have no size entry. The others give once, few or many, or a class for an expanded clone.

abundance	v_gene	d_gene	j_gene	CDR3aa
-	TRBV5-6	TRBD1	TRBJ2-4	CASSETGVTKNIQYF
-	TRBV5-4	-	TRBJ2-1	CASTTHPPGSSYNEQFF
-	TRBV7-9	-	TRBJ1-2	CASSLEGVNYGYTF
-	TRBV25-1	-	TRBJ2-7	CASSGFWGGPYEQYF
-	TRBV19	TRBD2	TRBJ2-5	CASSMLAGELQETQYF
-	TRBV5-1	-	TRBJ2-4	CASSLTRGLADIQYF
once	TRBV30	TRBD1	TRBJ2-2	CAWTQGAGELFF
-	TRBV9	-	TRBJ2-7	CASSERVRGEQYF
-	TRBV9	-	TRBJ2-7	CASSVVEGRKHF
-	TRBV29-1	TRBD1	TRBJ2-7	CSVEAWGTGGREQYF
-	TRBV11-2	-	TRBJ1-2	CASSPGSFYGYTF
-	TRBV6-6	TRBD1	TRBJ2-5	CASSYARGLQETQYF
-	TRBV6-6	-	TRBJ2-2	CASLRDSNTGELFF
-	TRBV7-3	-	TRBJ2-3	CASSPTGPDTQYF
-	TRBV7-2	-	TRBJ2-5	CASSSRRGETQYF
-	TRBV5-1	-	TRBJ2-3	CASSLAPGEGTQYF
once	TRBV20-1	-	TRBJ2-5	CSAAVLETQYF
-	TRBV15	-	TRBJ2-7	CATSRDPGYEQYF
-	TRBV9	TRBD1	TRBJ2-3	CASSARQGVSDTQYF
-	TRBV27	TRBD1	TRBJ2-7	CASRPGAGTGYHEQYF
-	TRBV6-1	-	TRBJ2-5	CASSAPSRGRETQYF
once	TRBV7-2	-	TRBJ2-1	CASTPRRGHNEQFF
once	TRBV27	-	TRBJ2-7	CASSLIGLLSYEQYF
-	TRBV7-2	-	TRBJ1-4	CASSHGVNEKLFF
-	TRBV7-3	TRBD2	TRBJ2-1	CASSPGGGHNEQFF
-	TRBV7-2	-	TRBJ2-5	CASSLVGGAETQYF
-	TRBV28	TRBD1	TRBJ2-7	CASSLPHTGASYEQYF